This note documents a single T cell receptor beta chain sequence. Its antigen is undetermined. This table comes from immunoSEQ multiplex PCR, and its TCRdb copy is limited to in-frame clones, with some not included. The sample has roughly 2.4 million clones, under 97% seen once; the top ten hold less than 0.15%. After removal of 4 bases from V and 2 bases from J, the junction contained 6 bases not matched to a gene. CDR1 SQVTM and CDR2 ANQGSEA come from the germline V gene. The CDR3 runs 14 residues. This entry comes from a study of shared clonotypes between healthy human individuals. The study's findings and limits: Several donors had 5% to 6% of their naive CD4 clonotypes in common.

This clonotype was sampled from a man aged 18-30 years in good health. The chain carries TRBV29-1 and TRBJ2-3, with 7 bases lining up with TRBD1. Material for sequencing was naive CD4+ T cells sorted from blood. As for subset: CD45RA+ positively selected. This CDR3 is CSVGAGTATDTQYF. The CDR3, as DNA: TGCAGCGTTGGGGCCGGGACAGCCACAGATACGCAGTATTTT.